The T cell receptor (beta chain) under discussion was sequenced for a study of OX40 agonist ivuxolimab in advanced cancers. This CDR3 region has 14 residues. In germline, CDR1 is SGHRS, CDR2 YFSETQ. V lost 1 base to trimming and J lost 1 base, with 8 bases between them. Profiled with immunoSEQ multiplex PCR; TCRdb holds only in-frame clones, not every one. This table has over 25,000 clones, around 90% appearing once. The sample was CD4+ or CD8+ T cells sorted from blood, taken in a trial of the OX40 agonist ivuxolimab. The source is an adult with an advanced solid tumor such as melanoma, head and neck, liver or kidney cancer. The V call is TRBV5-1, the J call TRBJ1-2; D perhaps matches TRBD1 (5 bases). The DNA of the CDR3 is TGCGCCAGCAGCTTGCACAGGAATAACTATGGCTACACCTTC. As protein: CASSLHRNNYGYTF.